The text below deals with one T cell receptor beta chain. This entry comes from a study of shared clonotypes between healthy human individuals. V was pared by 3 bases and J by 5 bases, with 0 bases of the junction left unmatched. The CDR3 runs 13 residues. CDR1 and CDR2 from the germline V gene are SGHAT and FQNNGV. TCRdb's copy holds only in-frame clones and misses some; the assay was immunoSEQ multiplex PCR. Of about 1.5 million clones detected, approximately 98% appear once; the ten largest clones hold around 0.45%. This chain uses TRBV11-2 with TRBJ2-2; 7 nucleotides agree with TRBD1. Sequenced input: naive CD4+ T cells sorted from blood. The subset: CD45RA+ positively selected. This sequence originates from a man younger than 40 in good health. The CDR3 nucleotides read TGTGCCAGCAGCTTGACAGGGACCGGGGAGCTGTTTTTT. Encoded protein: CASSLTGTGELFF.